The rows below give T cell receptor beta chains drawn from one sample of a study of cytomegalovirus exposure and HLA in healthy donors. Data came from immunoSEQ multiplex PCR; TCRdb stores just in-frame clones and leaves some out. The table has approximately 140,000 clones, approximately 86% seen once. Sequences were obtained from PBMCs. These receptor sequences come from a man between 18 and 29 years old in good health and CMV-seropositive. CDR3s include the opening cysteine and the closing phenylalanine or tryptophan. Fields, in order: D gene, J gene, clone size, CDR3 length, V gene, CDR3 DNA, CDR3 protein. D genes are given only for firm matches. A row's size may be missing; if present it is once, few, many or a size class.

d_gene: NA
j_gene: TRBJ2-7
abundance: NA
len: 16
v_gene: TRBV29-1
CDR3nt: TGCAGCGTGAAGGGAGATGGGAGGTCGGGAACTTACGAGCAGTACTTC
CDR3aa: CSVKGDGRSGTYEQYF

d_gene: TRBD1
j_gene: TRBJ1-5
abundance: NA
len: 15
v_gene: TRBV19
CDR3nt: TGTGCCAGTAGTATAGTCCAGGGGGGCAATCAGCCCCAGCATTTT
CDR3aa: CASSIVQGGNQPQHF

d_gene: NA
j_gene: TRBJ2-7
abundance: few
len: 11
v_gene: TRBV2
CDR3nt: TGTGCCAGCAGTGAAACATACGAGCAGTACTTC
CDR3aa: CASSETYEQYF

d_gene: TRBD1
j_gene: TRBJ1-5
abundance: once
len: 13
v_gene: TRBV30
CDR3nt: TGTGCCTGGACAGGGGGCCTTAATCAGCCCCAGCATTTT
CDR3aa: CAWTGGLNQPQHF

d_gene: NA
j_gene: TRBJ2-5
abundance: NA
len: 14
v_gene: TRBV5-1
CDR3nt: TGCGCCAGCAGCGACCCATTACGGAGGGAGACCCAGTACTTC
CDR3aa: CASSDPLRRETQYF

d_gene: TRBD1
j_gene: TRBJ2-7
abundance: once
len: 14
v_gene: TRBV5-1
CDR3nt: TGCGCCAGCAGAAACCGGGACAGGGGGACTGAGCAGTACTTC
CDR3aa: CASRNRDRGTEQYF

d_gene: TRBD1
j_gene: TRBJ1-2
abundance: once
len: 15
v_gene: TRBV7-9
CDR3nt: TGTGCCAGCAGCAATACAGGGGGCGCTGGCTATGGCTACACCTTC
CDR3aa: CASSNTGGAGYGYTF

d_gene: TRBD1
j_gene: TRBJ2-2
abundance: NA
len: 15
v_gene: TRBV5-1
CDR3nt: TGCGCCAGCAGCCCGGGGACAGCAAACACCGGGGAGCTGTTTTTT
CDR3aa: CASSPGTANTGELFF

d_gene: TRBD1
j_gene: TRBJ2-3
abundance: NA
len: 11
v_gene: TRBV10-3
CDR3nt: TGTGCCATCAGGACAGGGGATACGCAGTATTTT
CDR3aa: CAIRTGDTQYF

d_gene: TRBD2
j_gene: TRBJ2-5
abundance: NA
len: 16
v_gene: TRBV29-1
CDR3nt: TGCAGCGTTGATGGGCTAGCGGACGGGTACCAAGAGACCCAGTACTTC
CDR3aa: CSVDGLADGYQETQYF

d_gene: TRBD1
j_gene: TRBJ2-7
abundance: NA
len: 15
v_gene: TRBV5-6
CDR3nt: TGTGCCAGCAGTTGGGGGACAGGCCCGTCCTACGAGCAGTACTTC
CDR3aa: CASSWGTGPSYEQYF

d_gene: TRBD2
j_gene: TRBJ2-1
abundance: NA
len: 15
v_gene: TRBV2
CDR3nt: TGTGCCAGCAGTAGCTCCGGACTAGCGGCTTGGTGGCAGTTCTTC
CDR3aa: CASSSSGLAAWWQFF

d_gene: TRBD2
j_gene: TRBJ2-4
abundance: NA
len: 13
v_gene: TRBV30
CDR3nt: TGTGCCTGGAGCAGAGGGGAGGGTAAGGTTCAGTACTTC
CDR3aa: CAWSRGEGKVQYF

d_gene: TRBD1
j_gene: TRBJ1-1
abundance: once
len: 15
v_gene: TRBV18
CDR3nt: TGTGCCAGCTCACCAATGAAGGGACAGCACACTGAAGCTTTCTTT
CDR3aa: CASSPMKGQHTEAFF

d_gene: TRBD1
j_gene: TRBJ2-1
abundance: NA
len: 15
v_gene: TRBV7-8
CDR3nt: TGTGCCAGCAGCTTAGTGGGACAGGGGTACAATGAGCAGTTCTTC
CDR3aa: CASSLVGQGYNEQFF

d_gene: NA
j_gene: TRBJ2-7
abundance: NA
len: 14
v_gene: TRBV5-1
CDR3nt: TGCGCCAGCAGCTTGGGAGCAGGAACCTACGAGCAGTACTTC
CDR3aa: CASSLGAGTYEQYF

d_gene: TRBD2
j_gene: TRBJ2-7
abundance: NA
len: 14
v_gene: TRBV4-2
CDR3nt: TGTGCCAGCAGCAAAGGGACTAGCGACTACGAGCAGTACTTC
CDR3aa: CASSKGTSDYEQYF

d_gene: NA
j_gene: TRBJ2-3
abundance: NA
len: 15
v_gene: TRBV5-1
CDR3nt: TGCGCCAGCAGCTCGCGGTCAATTAGCACAGATACGCAGTATTTT
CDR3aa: CASSSRSISTDTQYF

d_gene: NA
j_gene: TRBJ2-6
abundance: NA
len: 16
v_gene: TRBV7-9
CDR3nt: TGTGCCAGCAGCATATCAACATTCTCTGGGGCCAACGTCCTGACTTTC
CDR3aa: CASSISTFSGANVLTF

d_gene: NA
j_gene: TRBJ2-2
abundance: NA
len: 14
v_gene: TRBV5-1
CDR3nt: TGCGCCAGCAACAAGGAGGGGGCGCCCGGGGAGCTGTTTTTT
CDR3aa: CASNKEGAPGELFF

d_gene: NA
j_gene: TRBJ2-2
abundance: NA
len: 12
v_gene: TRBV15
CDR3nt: TGTGCCACCAGCAGAGCGACCGGGGAGCTGTTTTTT
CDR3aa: CATSRATGELFF

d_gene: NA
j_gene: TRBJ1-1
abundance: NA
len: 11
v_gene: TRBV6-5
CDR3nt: TGTGCCAGCAGGTATGGAGCTGAAGCTTTCTTT
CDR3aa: CASRYGAEAFF

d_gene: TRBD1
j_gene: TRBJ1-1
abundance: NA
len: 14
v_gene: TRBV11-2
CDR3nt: TGTGCCAGCAGCCATACAGGGGTCGTCACTGAAGCTTTCTTT
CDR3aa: CASSHTGVVTEAFF

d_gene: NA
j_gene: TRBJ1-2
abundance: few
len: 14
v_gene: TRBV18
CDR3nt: TGTGCCAGCTCACCACCACGGTCGGACTATGGCTACACCTTC
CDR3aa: CASSPPRSDYGYTF

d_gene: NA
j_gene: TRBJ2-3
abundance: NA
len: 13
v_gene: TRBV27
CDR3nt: TGTGCCAGCAGTCGGCACAGGGTGGATACGCAGTATTTT
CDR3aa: CASSRHRVDTQYF

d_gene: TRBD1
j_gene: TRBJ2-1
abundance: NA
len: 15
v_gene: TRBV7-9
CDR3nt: TGTGCCAGCAGCCCTCGGACAGGGATTCTCCATGAGCAGTTCTTC
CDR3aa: CASSPRTGILHEQFF

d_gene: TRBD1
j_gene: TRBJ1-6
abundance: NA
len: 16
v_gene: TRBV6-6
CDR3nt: TGTGCCAGCAGTTACTCCACAGGGGGATTGTATTCACCCCTCCACTTT
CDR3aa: CASSYSTGGLYSPLHF